The clone carrying this T cell receptor (beta chain) has just a few counts. Its antigen remains unidentified. TCRdb redid the calling of the 5' RACE reads with MiXCR, one entry per CDR3 protein. In the table there are 250,000 or so distinct CDR3 sequences, 3.6% of which are singletons. The CDR3 extends over 14 amino acids. Germline V gives CDR1 SGHVS, CDR2 FQNEAQ. The J segment lost 7 bases and the V segment lost 4 bases, leaving 8 bases of the junction unmatched. The entry originates in a study of T cells after yellow fever vaccination. Points from the study as a whole: Booster samples showed a return of most primary-vaccination clones (under 98% CD4, roughly 85% CD8). CD4 and CD8 compartments shared a small share of clonotypes, likely from convergent recombination. A weaker secondary response peaked on day 5, the primary on day 15.

The TCR originated in a man younger than 35 who received the YFV17D yellow fever vaccine. Sequenced here: PBMCs, sampled 15 days after the yellow fever booster vaccination. This rearrangement joins TRBV7-8 to TRBJ2-7; TRBD1 matches at 9 bases. The CDR3 sequence: CASSYRDREDEQYF. CDR3 DNA sequence: TGTGCCAGCAGCTACCGGGACAGGGAAGATGAGCAGTACTTC.